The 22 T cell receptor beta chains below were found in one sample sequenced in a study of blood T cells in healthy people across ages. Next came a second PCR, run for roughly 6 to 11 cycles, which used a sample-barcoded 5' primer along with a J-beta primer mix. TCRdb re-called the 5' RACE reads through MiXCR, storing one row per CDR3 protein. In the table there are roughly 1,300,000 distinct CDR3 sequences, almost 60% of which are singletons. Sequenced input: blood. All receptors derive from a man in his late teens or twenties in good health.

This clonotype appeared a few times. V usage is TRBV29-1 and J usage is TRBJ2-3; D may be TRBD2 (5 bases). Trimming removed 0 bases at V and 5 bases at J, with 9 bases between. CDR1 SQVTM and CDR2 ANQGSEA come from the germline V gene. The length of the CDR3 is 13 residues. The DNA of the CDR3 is TGCAGCGTTGAAGATGTTCGGGGAGATACGCAGTATTTT. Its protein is CSVEDVRGDTQYF.

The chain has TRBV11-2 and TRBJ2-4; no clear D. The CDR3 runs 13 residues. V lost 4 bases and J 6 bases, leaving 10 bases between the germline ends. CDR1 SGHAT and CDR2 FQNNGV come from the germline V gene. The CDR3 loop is CASSSGSLNIQYF. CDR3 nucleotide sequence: TGTGCCAGCAGCTCTGGGTCCCTAAACATTCAGTACTTC. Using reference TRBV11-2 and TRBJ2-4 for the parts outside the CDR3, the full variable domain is EAGVAQSPRYKIIEKRQSVAFWCNPISGHATLYWYQQILGQGPKLLIQFQNNGVVDDSQLPKDRFSAERLKGVDSTLKIQPAKLEDSAVYLCASSSGSLNIQYFGAGTRLSVL.

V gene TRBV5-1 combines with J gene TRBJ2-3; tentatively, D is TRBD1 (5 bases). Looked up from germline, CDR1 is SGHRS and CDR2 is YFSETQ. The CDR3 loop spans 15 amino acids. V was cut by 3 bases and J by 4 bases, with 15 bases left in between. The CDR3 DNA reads TGCGCCAGCAGCTGGATGGTCAGGGTTCCAGATACGCAGTATTTT. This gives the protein CASSWMVRVPDTQYF.

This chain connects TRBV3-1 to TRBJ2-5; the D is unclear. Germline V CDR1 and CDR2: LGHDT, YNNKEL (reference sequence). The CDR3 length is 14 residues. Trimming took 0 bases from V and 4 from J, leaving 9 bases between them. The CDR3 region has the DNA TGTGCCAGCAGCCAAGAGGCGAACACAGAGACCCAGTACTTC. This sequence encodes CASSQEANTETQYF.

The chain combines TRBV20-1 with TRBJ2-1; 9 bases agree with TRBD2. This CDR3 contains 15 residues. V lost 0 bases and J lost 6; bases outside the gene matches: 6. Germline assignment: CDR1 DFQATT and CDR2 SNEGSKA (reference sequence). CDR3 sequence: CSARDPRGRGNEQFF. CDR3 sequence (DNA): TGCAGTGCTAGAGATCCCCGCGGGAGGGGCAATGAGCAGTTCTTC.

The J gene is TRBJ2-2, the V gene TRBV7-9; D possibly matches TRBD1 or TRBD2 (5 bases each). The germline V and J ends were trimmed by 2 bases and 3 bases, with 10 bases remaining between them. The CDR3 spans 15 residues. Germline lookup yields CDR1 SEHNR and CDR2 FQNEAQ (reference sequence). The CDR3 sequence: CASSLSGAYTGELFF. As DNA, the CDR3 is TGTGCCAGCAGCTTATCCGGGGCCTACACCGGGGAGCTGTTTTTT.

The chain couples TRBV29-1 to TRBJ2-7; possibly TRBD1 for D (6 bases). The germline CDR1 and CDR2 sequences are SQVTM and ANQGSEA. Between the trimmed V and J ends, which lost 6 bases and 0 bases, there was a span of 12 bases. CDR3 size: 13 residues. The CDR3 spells CSVQRTDSYEQYF. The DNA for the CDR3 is TGCAGCGTCCAGCGGACAGACTCCTACGAGCAGTACTTC.

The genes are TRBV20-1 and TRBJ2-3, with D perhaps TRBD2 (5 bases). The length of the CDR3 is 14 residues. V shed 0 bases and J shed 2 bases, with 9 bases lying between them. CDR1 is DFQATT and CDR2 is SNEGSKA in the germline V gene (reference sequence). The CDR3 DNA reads TGCAGTGCTAGAGATACGGGGTCCACAGATACGCAGTATTTT. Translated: CSARDTGSTDTQYF.

CDR3 nucleotide sequence: TGTGCCAGCAGCACCCGGGACAGGCGTTCCTCCTACGAGCAGTACTTC. Translated: CASSTRDRRSSYEQYF. This chain links TRBV13 with TRBJ2-7, with 8 bases aligning to TRBD1. The germline CDR1 and CDR2 sequences are PRHDT and FYEKMQ (reference sequence). The CDR3 runs 16 residues. V lost 5 bases, J lost 0 bases, and 9 bases stayed unmatched. The full variable domain, in which reference TRBV13 and TRBJ2-7 provide the parts outside the CDR3, is AAGVIQSPRHLIKEKRETATLKCYPIPRHDTVYWYQQGPGQDPQFLISFYEKMQSDKGSIPDRFSAQQFSDYHSELNMSSLELGDSALYFCASSTRDRRSSYEQYFGPGTRLTVT.

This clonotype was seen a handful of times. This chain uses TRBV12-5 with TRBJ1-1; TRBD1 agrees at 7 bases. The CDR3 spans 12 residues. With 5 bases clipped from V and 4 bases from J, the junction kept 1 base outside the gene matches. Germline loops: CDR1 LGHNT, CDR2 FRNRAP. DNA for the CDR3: TGTGCTAGTGGTCCAGGGGGCACTGAAGCTTTCTTT. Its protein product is CASGPGGTEAFF.

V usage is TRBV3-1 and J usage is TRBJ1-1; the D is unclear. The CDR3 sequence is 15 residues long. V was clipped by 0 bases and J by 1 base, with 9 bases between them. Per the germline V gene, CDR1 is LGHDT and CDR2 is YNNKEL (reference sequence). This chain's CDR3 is CASSQDARPNTEAFF. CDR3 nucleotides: TGTGCCAGCAGCCAAGATGCCCGGCCGAACACTGAAGCTTTCTTT.

CDR3 amino acids: CASSTLAESNTGELFF. The CDR3 DNA reads as TGTGCCAGCAGCACCCTAGCGGAATCGAACACCGGGGAGCTGTTTTTT. The rearrangement joins TRBV9 to TRBJ2-2; the match to TRBD2 covers 7 bases. J gave up 0 bases and V 4 bases, and 6 bases lay outside the gene matches. Germline CDR1 and CDR2: SGDLS and YYNGEE. The CDR3 sequence is 16 residues long.

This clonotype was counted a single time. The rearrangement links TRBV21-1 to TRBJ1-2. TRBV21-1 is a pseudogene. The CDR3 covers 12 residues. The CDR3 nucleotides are TGTGCCAGCAGCAAGTGTTGCTATGGCTACACCTTC. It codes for CASSKCCYGYTF.

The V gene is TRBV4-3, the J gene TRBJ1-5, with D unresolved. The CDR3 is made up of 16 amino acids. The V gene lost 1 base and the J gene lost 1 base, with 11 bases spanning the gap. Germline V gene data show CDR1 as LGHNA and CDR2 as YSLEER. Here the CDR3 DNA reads TGCGCCAGCAGCCAAGGATACCTAGGAAGCAATCAGCCCCAGCATTTT. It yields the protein CASSQGYLGSNQPQHF.

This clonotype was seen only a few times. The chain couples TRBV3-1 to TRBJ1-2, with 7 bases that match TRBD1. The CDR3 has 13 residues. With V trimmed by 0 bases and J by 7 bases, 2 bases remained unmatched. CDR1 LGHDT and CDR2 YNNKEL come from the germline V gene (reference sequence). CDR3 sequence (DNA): TGTGCCAGCAGCCAAGAACAGGGGATTGGCTACACCTTC. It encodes CASSQEQGIGYTF.

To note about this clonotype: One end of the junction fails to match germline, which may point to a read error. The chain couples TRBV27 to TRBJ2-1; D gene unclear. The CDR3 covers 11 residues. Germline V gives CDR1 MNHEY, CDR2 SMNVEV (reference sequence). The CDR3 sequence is CACGVSSEQFF. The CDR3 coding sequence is TGCGCATGTGGGGTGTCCAGTGAGCAGTTCTTC.

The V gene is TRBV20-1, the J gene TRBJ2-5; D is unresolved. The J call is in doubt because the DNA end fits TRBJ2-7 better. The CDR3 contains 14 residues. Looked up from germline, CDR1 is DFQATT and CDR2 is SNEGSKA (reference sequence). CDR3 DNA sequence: TGCAGTGCTAGAACTGATCTGGGGTTTTACGAGCAGTACTTC. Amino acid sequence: CSARTDLGFYEQYF.

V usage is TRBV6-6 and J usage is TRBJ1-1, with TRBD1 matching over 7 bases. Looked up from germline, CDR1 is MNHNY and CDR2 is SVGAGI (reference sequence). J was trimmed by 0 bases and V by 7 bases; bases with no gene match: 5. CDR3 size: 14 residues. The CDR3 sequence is CASTIQGVNTEAFF. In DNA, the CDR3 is TGTGCCAGCACCATTCAGGGGGTGAACACTGAAGCTTTCTTT.

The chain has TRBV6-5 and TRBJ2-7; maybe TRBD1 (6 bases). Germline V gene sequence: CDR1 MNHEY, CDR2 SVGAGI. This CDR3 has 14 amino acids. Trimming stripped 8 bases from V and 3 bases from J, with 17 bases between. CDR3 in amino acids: CASGYLGQSYEQYF. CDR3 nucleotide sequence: TGTGCCAGCGGGTACTTAGGACAGAGCTACGAGCAGTACTTC.

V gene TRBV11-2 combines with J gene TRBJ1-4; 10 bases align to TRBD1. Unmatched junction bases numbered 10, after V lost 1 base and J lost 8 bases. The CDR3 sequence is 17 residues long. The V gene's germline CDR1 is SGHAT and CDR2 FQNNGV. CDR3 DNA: TGTGCCAGCAGCTTAGGCGGTTCCGGGACAGGGGTAGAAAAACTGTTTTTT. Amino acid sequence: CASSLGGSGTGVEKLFF.

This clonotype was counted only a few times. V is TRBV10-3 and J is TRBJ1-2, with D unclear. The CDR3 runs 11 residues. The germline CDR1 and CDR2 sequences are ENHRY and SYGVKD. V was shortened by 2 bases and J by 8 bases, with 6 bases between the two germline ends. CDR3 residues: CAISEGSGYTF. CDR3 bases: TGTGCCATCAGTGAGGGATCCGGCTACACCTTC.

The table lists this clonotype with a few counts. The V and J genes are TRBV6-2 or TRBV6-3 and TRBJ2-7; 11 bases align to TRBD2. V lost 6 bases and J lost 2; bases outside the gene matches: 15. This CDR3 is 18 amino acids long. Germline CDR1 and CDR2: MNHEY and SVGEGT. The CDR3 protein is CASSYPTSLAGGTYEQYF. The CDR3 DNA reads TGTGCCAGCAGCTATCCCACCTCTCTAGCGGGGGGTACCTACGAGCAGTACTTC.